Given below is one TCR beta chain in context. Its antigen is currently unknown. The record originates from a study of OX40 agonist ivuxolimab in advanced cancers. Per germline, CDR1 SGHRS and CDR2 YFSETQ. The CDR3 extends over 13 amino acids. The V end lost 4 bases, the J end lost 5 bases, and 12 bases lay between the germline ends. The protocol was immunoSEQ multiplex PCR, while the TCRdb copy is restricted to in-frame clones and leaves out a portion. The data show tens of thousands of clones, over 75% seen once. Regarding the study as a whole: Within 6 weeks, CD4+ and CD8+ blood T cells expanded clonally at 0.1 to 3.0 mg/kg.

The origin of this receptor is an adult with an advanced solid tumor such as melanoma, head and neck, liver or kidney cancer. The V gene is TRBV5-1, the J gene TRBJ2-5; D unclear. This specimen consisted of CD4+ or CD8+ T cells sorted from blood, obtained in a trial of the OX40 agonist ivuxolimab. For the CDR3, the DNA is TGCGCCAGCAGCCTGGCCAGTTTGGAGACCCAGTACTTC. Its translation: CASSLASLETQYF.